Sequencing of this T cell receptor (beta chain) was carried out in a study of shared clonotypes between healthy human individuals. As for the study in general: Three men and two women, aged 18 to 49, were donors.

The ends were cut back, 3 bases at V and 2 bases at J, with 8 bases in the middle. Germline CDR1 and CDR2: SNHLY and FYNNEI. The CDR3 spans 14 residues. Generated by immunoSEQ multiplex PCR, the TCRdb table keeps only in-frame clones and is missing some. The sample yields 400,000 to 600,000 clones, 95% to 97% seen once. This clonotype was obtained from a woman aged 25 to 45 in good health. The J gene is TRBJ2-1, the V gene TRBV2; D may be TRBD1 (5 bases). Sequencing was performed on naive CD4+ T cells sorted from blood. As for subset: CD45RA+ positively selected. CDR3 region: CASSDRGPYNEQFF. The DNA of the CDR3 is TGTGCCAGCAGTGATAGGGGCCCCTACAATGAGCAGTTCTTC.